This T cell receptor (beta chain) was captured in a study of blood T cell repertoires in COVID-19. Study context: The origin of the acute and convalescent COVID-19 samples was the United States, Italy and Spain.

Trimming shortened V by 5 bases and J by 4 bases, and 14 bases separated the two germline ends. Germline values: CDR1 SGHNT, CDR2 YENEEA. This CDR3 contains 14 residues. Libraries were prepared by immunoSEQ multiplex PCR; TCRdb keeps only in-frame clonotypes and omits some of them. This sample has about 120,000 clones, with approximately 77% found just once. J is TRBJ1-2 and V is TRBV11-3; perhaps TRBD1 as D (5 bases). Source material: peripheral blood. The TCR was taken from a human donor in a cohort sampled during active COVID-19. The CDR3 reads CASSLRDGSYGYTF. Here the CDR3 DNA reads TGTGCCAGCAGCCTCCGGGACGGGAGCTATGGCTACACCTTC. Supplemented by reference TRBV11-3 and TRBJ1-2, the full variable domain reads EAGVVQSPRYKIIEKKQPVAFWCNPISGHNTLYWYLQNLGQGPELLIRYENEEAVDDSQLPKDRFSAERLKGVDSTLKIQPAELGDSAVYLCASSLRDGSYGYTFGSGTRLTVV.